Each of the 28 T cell receptor beta chains below was sequenced from the same sample in a study of post-analysis software for immune sequencing data. Findings and limits, study-wide: Patients used about five TRBV segments, including TRBV5-6, TRBV5-1 and TRBV20-1, more often than controls.

Carried by the TCR beta cDNA libraries were unique molecular identifiers. TCRdb recomputed calls from the PCR reads with MiXCR, one row per CDR3 protein. The sample lists 550,000 to 700,000 distinct CDR3 sequences, about 40% seen once, with under 2% in the top ten. These receptors' targets are unknown. Sequenced input: blood. The receptor set was obtained from a girl aged 5-17 years with multiple sclerosis.

This chain uses TRBV10-3 with TRBJ2-1, with D perhaps TRBD2 (6 bases). Germline values: CDR1 ENHRY, CDR2 SYGVKD. The CDR3 extends over 12 amino acids. V gave up 3 bases and J gave up 8 bases, with 8 bases separating them. The CDR3 DNA follows: TGTGCCATCAGTGACCCGGGGGATGAGCAGTTCTTC. This encodes CAISDPGDEQFF.

This clonotype was seen more than once but under ten times. The rearrangement links TRBV5-1 to TRBJ2-1; 7 nucleotides agree with TRBD1. Looked up from germline, CDR1 is SGHRS and CDR2 is YFSETQ. V shed 4 bases and J 2 bases; nucleotides not matched to a gene: 6. This CDR3 region has 15 residues. The CDR3 DNA sequence: TGCGCCAGCAGCCATCAACAGGGGCCCTACAATGAGCAGTTCTTC. Its translation: CASSHQQGPYNEQFF.

This chain connects TRBV20-1 to TRBJ2-4, with TRBD2 matching over 11 bases. Germline assignment: CDR1 DFQATT and CDR2 SNEGSKA (reference sequence). The CDR3 length is 18 residues. The trim removed 0 bases at V and 1 base at J, leaving 8 bases unmatched. DNA for the CDR3: TGCAGTGCTAGAGATGGTGCACTAGCGGGGGATGCCAAAAACATTCAGTACTTC. Translating gives CSARDGALAGDAKNIQYF.

V usage is TRBV20-1 and J usage is TRBJ2-5; 7 bases line up with TRBD2. V was pared by 6 bases and J by 3 bases, with 7 bases of the junction left unmatched. This CDR3 is built from 13 residues. The germline V gene has CDR1 DFQATT and CDR2 SNEGSKA (reference sequence). CDR3 amino acids: CSAPGAGKETQYF. CDR3 DNA: TGCAGTGCCCCCGGAGCGGGGAAAGAGACCCAGTACTTC.

The V call is TRBV20-1, the J call TRBJ1-4; 8 positions agree with TRBD1. CDR1 DFQATT and CDR2 SNEGSKA come from the germline V gene (reference sequence). This CDR3 contains 13 residues. V gave up 5 bases and J gave up 7 bases; unmatched junction bases: 6. CDR3 region: CSAETGVTEKLFF. CDR3 DNA: TGCAGTGCTGAGACAGGGGTGACTGAAAAACTGTTTTTT.

The chain combines TRBV4-1 with TRBJ1-2; 11 bases align to TRBD1. V shed 0 bases, J shed 8 bases, and the junction held 2 bases outside the gene matches. This CDR3 is 14 amino acids long. Germline values: CDR1 MGHRA, CDR2 YSYEKL. The CDR3 here is CASSQEGTGGGYTF. The CDR3 DNA reads as TGCGCCAGCAGCCAAGAAGGGACAGGGGGAGGCTACACCTTC.

This clonotype was detected once. The chain joins TRBV20-1 to TRBJ2-2, with TRBD1 matching over 8 bases. After removal of 4 bases from V and 3 bases from J, the junction contained 7 bases not matched to a gene. This CDR3 is 15 amino acids long. CDR1 DFQATT and CDR2 SNEGSKA come from the germline V gene (reference sequence). The CDR3 DNA reads as TGCAGTGCTACGAGTGGGACAGGAGACACCGGGGAGCTGTTTTTT. It is translated as CSATSGTGDTGELFF.

This CDR3 is CSATPDRSPYYEQYF. The CDR3 nucleotides are TGCAGTGCGACCCCCGACAGGTCCCCCTACTACGAGCAGTACTTC. The genes are TRBV20-1 and TRBJ2-7; possibly TRBD1 for D (6 bases). CDR1 and CDR2 (germline): DFQATT, SNEGSKA (reference sequence). This CDR3 has 15 amino acids. Trimming left V 6 bases short and J 3 bases short, with 21 bases between.

This clonotype was picked up a small number of times. V usage is TRBV12-3 or TRBV12-4 and J usage is TRBJ2-7; 7 bases map to TRBD2. The CDR3 sequence is 15 residues long. The ends lost 3 bases at V and 0 bases at J; junction bases unmatched: 5. CDR3: CASSFRAGSSYEQYF. CDR3 nucleotide sequence: TGTGCCAGCAGTTTCAGAGCGGGGAGCTCCTACGAGCAGTACTTC.

As for this clonotype: At one end the junction does not follow the germline gene, possibly because of a read error. The V call is TRBV4-1, the J call TRBJ2-1, with D perhaps TRBD1 (6 bases). The CDR3 length is 16 residues. The germline CDR1 and CDR2 sequences are MGHRA and YSYEKL. As DNA, the CDR3 is TGCGCCGGCAGCCAAGAAAGTCAGGGGCCGGGCAATGAGCAGTTCTTC. Protein: CAGSQESQGPGNEQFF.

This clonotype has only a few counts. The gene calls are TRBV6-5 and TRBJ1-5; D is perhaps TRBD1 (5 bases). Trimming cost V 6 bases and J 2 bases, with 17 bases left between them. Germline V lookup: CDR1 MNHEY, CDR2 SVGAGI. The CDR3 sequence is 16 residues long. CDR3 DNA sequence: TGTGCCAGCAGCCCGGACACAAGGGGAGGCAATCAGCCCCAGCATTTT. This sequence encodes CASSPDTRGGNQPQHF.

This clonotype appeared a few times. V is TRBV10-3 and J is TRBJ2-3; TRBD2 matches 13 bases. The CDR3 is made up of 17 amino acids. Germline trimming cut 5 bases from V and 6 bases from J; bases unmatched to any gene: 11. Germline V gene lookup returns CDR1 ENHRY and CDR2 SYGVKD. Written as DNA, the CDR3 is TGTGCCATCAGTATGTCCTGGACTAGCGGGAGTTCTGATACGCAGTATTTT. This gives the protein CAISMSWTSGSSDTQYF.

This clonotype was recorded once. This sequence joins TRBV27 and TRBJ1-2; tentative D call: TRBD1 (5 bases). This CDR3 is built from 15 residues. V lost 5 bases and J 1 base, leaving 14 bases between the germline ends. CDR1 is MNHEY and CDR2 is SMNVEV in the germline V gene (reference sequence). The CDR3 DNA is TGTGCCAGCAGTCCCCGGTACGACAGTAACTATGGCTACACCTTC. Translating gives CASSPRYDSNYGYTF.

The CDR3 region is CASSPGDSSKYGYTF. For the CDR3, the DNA is TGCGCCAGCAGCCCTGGGGACAGTTCAAAGTATGGCTACACCTTC. This chain joins TRBV5-1 and TRBJ1-2, with 7 bases identical to TRBD1. The CDR3 loop spans 15 amino acids. V gave up 4 bases and J gave up 5 bases; unmatched junction bases: 11. Per germline, CDR1 SGHRS and CDR2 YFSETQ.

This sequence joins TRBV12-3 or TRBV12-4 and TRBJ2-5; 7 bases match TRBD2. The DNA matches TRBJ2-7 better at its end, which makes the J call doubtful. This CDR3 comprises 15 residues. The CDR3 bases are TGTGCCAGCAGTTTACGGAGCGGGGCTTTGTACGAGCAGTACTTC. This sequence encodes CASSLRSGALYEQYF.

CDR3 residues: CASNSTGTDYNEQFF. The DNA of the CDR3 is TGTGCCAGCAACTCAACCGGGACAGATTACAATGAGCAGTTCTTC. The genes are TRBV7-2 and TRBJ2-1; TRBD1 agrees at 7 bases. This CDR3 comprises 15 residues. Trimming at V came to 7 bases and at J to 4 bases, leaving 10 bases not matched to a gene. CDR1 and CDR2 from the germline V gene are SGHTA and FQGNSA. Looking up the rest from reference TRBV7-2 and TRBJ2-1 gives the full variable domain: GAGVSQSPSNKVTEKGKDVELRCDPISGHTALYWYRQSLGQGLEFLIYFQGNSAPDKSGLPSDRFSAERTGGSVSTLTIQRTQQEDSAVYLCASNSTGTDYNEQFFGPGTRLTVL.

On this clonotype itself: At one of its ends the junction is not consistent with the germline gene, which may arise from a read error. This rearrangement joins TRBV5-1 to TRBJ2-1; weak D call: TRBD1 (6 bases). The CDR3 has 14 residues. CDR1 and CDR2 from the germline V gene are SGHRS and YFSETQ. The CDR3 bases are TGCGCCGGCAGCTTGGGGGCAACCTACAATGAGCAGTTCTTC. Protein product: CAGSLGATYNEQFF.

A few counts support this clonotype. V is TRBV5-1 and J is TRBJ2-5, with D unresolved. CDR3 size: 13 residues. The V gene's germline CDR1 is SGHRS and CDR2 YFSETQ. V lost 1 base and J lost 5, with 9 bases in between. The CDR3 coding sequence is TGCGCCAGCAGCTTGAGCTTGGTGGAGACCCAGTACTTC. It specifies CASSLSLVETQYF.

The gene calls are TRBV7-2 and TRBJ2-3, with TRBD2 matching over 8 bases. V shed 3 bases and J 4 bases; nucleotides not matched to a gene: 6. Looked up from germline, CDR1 is SGHTA and CDR2 is FQGNSA. This CDR3 contains 15 residues. For the CDR3, the DNA is TGTGCCAGCAGCTTTCTTCGGGGGGGAGCAGATACGCAGTATTTT. Its protein is CASSFLRGGADTQYF.

The CDR3 DNA reads TGCAGAGGATCAGGGACCTATGGCTACACCTTC. Translating gives CRGSGTYGYTF. J is TRBJ1-2 and V is TRBV20-1; TRBD1 might be the D (5 bases). Per germline, CDR1 DFQATT and CDR2 SNEGSKA (reference sequence). The CDR3 extends over 11 amino acids.

CDR3 sequence (DNA): TGTGCCAGCAGCCCGAGAGGGGGTAAGGAGCAGTTCTTC. Translated, it gives CASSPRGGKEQFF. The chain uses TRBV7-2 and TRBJ2-1; D perhaps matches TRBD1 (6 bases). The CDR3 consists of 13 residues. Trimming took off 5 bases at V and 10 bases at J, with 15 bases between the two ends. Germline V gene sequence: CDR1 SGHTA, CDR2 FQGNSA.

This clonotype has only a few counts. The rearrangement links TRBV6-5 to TRBJ1-2, with 11 bases fitting TRBD1. Germline CDR1 and CDR2: MNHEY and SVGAGI. The V and J ends lost 5 bases and 3 bases, in that order; junction bases with no gene match: 5. The CDR3 sequence is 15 residues long. CDR3 coding DNA: TGTGCCAGCAGTCCTAGGACAGGGGGCTACTATGGCTACACCTTC. Translating it yields CASSPRTGGYYGYTF.

The chain uses TRBV7-8 and TRBJ2-7; the D call may be TRBD1 or TRBD2 (5 bases each). The CDR3 runs 15 residues. Germline assignment: CDR1 SGHVS and CDR2 FQNEAQ. With 7 bases removed from V and 1 base from J, the gap between germline ends came to 17 bases. The CDR3, as DNA: TGTGCCAGCATCGGCAGGGAGATTGAATCCTACGAGCAGTACTTC. This translates into CASIGREIESYEQYF.

Only a few counts were recorded for this clonotype. This chain connects TRBV29-1 to TRBJ2-7; TRBD2 is a possible D gene (6 bases). V lost 5 bases, J lost 4 bases, and 12 bases lay in between. The CDR3 runs 12 residues. The germline gives CDR1 SQVTM, CDR2 ANQGSEA. The CDR3 here is CSVLGDLYEQYF. DNA for the CDR3: TGCAGCGTTTTGGGGGACTTGTACGAGCAGTACTTC.

This rearrangement joins TRBV12-3 or TRBV12-4 to TRBJ1-6; 7 bases are shared with TRBD1. There are 11 residues in the CDR3. The V gene end was trimmed by 4 bases and the J gene end by 16 bases; junction bases not matched to a gene: 4. Written as DNA, the CDR3 is TGTGCCAGCAGTTCGACAGGGTCTCTCCACTTT. The encoded protein is CASSSTGSLHF.

This chain links TRBV10-3 with TRBJ2-5; 13 bases are shared with TRBD2. This CDR3 spans 15 amino acids. After removal of 10 bases from V and 1 base from J, the junction contained 6 bases not matched to a gene. Per germline, CDR1 ENHRY and CDR2 SYGVKD. Written as DNA, the CDR3 is TGTGCCACGGGACTAGCGGGGAATCCCCAAGAGACCCAGTACTTC. It specifies CATGLAGNPQETQYF.

This clonotype was seen more than once but under ten times. The chain recombines TRBV29-1 with TRBJ1-1, with D perhaps matching TRBD1 (6 bases). The CDR3 covers 14 residues. Germline values: CDR1 SQVTM, CDR2 ANQGSEA. The V gene lost 4 bases and the J gene lost 1 base, with 13 bases spanning the gap. The CDR3: CSVAGRQANTEAFF. CDR3 nucleotides: TGCAGCGTTGCCGGTCGACAGGCGAACACTGAAGCTTTCTTT.

The chain is built from TRBV5-1 and TRBJ1-1; D not resolved. The length of the CDR3 is 13 residues. V was shortened by 4 bases and J by 1 base, with 8 bases between the two germline ends. Germline values: CDR1 SGHRS, CDR2 YFSETQ. CDR3 sequence reads: CASSPGSNTEAFF. CDR3 nucleotide sequence: TGCGCCAGCAGCCCCGGTTCGAACACTGAAGCTTTCTTT.